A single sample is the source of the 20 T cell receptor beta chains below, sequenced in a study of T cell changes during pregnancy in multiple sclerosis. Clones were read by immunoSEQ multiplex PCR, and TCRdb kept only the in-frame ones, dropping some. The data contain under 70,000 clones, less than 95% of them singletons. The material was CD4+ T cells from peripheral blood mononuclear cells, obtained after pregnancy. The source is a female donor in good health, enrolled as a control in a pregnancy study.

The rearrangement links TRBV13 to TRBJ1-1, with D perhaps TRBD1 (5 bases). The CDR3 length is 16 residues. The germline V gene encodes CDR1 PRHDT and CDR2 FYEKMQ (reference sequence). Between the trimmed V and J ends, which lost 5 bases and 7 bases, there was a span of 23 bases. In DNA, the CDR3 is TGTGCCAGCAGCCCCTTCGCGAGCAGGGCCCCCTTTGAAGCTTTCTTT. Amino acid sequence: CASSPFASRAPFEAFF.

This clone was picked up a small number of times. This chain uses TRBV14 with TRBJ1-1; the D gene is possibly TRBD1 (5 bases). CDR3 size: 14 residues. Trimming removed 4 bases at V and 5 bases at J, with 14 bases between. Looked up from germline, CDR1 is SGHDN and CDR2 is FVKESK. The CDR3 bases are TGTGCCAGCAGCCCGCAGGGCGGTGGGACTGAAGCTTTCTTT. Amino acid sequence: CASSPQGGGTEAFF.

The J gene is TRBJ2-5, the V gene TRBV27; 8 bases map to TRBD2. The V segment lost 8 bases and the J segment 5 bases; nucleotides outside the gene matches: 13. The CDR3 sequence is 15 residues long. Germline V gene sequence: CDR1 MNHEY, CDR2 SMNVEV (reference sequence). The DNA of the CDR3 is TGTGCCAGCCGAAACAGCGGGGGTTCTAGGGAGACCCAGTACTTC. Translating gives CASRNSGGSRETQYF.

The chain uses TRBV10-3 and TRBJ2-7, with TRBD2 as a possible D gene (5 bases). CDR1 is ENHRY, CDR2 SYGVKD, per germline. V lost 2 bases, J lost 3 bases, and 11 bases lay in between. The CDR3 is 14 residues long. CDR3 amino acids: CAISEPGIVYEQYF. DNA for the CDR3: TGTGCCATCAGTGAGCCCGGGATCGTCTACGAGCAGTACTTC.

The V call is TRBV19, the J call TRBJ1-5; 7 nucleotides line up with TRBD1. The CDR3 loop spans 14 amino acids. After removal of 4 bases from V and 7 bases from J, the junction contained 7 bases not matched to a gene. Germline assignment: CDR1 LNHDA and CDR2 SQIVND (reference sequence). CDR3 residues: CASSTLGTVQPQHF. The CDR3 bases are TGTGCCAGTAGTACCCTAGGGACAGTACAGCCCCAGCATTTT.

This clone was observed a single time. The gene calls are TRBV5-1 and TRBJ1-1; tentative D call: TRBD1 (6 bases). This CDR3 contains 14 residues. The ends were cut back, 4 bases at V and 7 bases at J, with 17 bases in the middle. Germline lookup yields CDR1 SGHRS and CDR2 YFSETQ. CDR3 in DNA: TGCGCCAGCAGCACACAGGGCGGCACTCGTGAAGCTTTCTTT. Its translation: CASSTQGGTREAFF.

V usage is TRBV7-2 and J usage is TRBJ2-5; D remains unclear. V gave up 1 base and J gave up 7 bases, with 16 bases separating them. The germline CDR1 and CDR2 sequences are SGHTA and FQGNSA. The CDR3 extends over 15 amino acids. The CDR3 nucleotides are TGTGCCAGCAGCTTAGGACGACTCCCGGAGTCGACCCAGTACTTC. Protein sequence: CASSLGRLPESTQYF.

The CDR3 region has the DNA TGTGCCAGCAGCGCGCAGGGGATGAACACTGAAGCTTTCTTT. Amino acids: CASSAQGMNTEAFF. The chain uses TRBV7-9 and TRBJ1-1; a weak D match, TRBD1 (6 bases). Trimming took off 5 bases at V and 0 bases at J, with 10 bases between the two ends. The CDR3 spans 14 residues. CDR1 and CDR2 (germline): SEHNR, FQNEAQ (reference sequence).

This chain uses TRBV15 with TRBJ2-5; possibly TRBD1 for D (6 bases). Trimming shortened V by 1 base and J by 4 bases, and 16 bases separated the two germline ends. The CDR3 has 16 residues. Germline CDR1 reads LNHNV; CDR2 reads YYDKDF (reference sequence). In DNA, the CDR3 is TGTGCCACCAGCAGAGTGAAGGGGGTGGCAGGAGAGACCCAGTACTTC. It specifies CATSRVKGVAGETQYF.

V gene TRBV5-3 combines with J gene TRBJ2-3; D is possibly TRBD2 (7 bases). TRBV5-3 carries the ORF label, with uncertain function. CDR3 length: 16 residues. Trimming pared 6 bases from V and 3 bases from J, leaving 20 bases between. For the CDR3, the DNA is TGTGCCAGAAACGGAGTAGGGGGGGCACGGACAGATACGCAGTATTTT. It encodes CARNGVGGARTDTQYF.

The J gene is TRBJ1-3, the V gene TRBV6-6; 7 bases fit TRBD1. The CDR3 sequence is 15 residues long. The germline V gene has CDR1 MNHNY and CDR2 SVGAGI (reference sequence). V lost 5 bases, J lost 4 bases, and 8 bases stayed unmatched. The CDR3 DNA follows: TGTGCCAGCAGTAAGATCGACAGGGTCGGAAACACCATATATTTT. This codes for CASSKIDRVGNTIYF.

CDR3 in DNA: TGTGCCAGCAGCGTTAGTGACGGGACAGGGGGGAATCAGCCCCAGCATTTT. It translates to CASSVSDGTGGNQPQHF. The chain combines TRBV9 with TRBJ1-5; TRBD1 aligns across 11 bases. Germline loops: CDR1 SGDLS, CDR2 YYNGEE. The V gene end was trimmed by 2 bases and the J gene end by 4 bases; junction bases not matched to a gene: 8. This CDR3 has 17 amino acids.

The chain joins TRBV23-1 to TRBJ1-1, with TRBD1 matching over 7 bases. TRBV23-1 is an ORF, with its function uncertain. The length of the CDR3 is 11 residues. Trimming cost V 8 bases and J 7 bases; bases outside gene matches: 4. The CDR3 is CASGNRGEAFF. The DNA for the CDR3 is TGCGCCAGCGGAAACAGGGGTGAAGCTTTCTTT.

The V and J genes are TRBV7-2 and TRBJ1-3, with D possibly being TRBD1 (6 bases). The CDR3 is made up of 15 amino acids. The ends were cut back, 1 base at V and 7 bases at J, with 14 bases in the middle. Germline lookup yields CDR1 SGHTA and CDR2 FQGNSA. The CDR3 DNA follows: TGTGCCAGCAGCTTAGTAGGCCAGGGGAGCAACACCATATATTTT. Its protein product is CASSLVGQGSNTIYF.

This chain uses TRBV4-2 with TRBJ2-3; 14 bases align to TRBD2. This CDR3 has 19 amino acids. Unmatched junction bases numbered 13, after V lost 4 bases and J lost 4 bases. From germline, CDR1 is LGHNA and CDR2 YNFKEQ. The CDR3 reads CASSRRTSGGTHESDTQYF. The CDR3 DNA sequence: TGTGCCAGCAGCCGAAGGACTAGCGGGGGGACACACGAGTCAGATACGCAGTATTTT.

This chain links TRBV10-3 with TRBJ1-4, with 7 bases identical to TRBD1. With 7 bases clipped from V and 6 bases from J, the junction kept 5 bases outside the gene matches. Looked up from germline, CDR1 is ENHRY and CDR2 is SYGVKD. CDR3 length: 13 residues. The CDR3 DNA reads TGTGCCATCAAGGGGGCGGTTGATGAAAAACTGTTTTTT. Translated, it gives CAIKGAVDEKLFF.

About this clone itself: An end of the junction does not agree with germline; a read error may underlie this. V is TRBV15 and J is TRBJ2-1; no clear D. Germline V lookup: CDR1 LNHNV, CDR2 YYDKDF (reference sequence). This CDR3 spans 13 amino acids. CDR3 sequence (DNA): TGTGCCACCAGCAGAGATAGGTCGCCCGAGCGGTTCTTC. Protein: CATSRDRSPERFF.

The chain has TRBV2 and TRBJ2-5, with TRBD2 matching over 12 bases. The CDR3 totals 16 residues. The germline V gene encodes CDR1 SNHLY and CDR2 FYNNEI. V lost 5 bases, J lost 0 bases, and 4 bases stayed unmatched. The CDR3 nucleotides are TGTGCCAGCAGTTCCTGGACTAGCGGGGACCAAGAGACCCAGTACTTC. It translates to CASSSWTSGDQETQYF.

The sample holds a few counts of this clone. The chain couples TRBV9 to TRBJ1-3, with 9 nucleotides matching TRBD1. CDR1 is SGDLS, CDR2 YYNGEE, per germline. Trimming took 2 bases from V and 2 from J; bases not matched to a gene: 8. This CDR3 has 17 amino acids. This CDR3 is CASSVEPTGGAGNTIYF. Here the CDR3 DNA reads TGTGCCAGCAGCGTGGAGCCCACAGGGGGCGCTGGAAACACCATATATTTT. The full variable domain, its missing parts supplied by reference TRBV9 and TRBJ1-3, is DSGVTQTPKHLITATGQRVTLRCSPRSGDLSVYWYQQSLDQGLQFLIQYYNGEERAKGNILERFSAQQFPDLHSELNLSSLELGDSALYFCASSVEPTGGAGNTIYFGEGSWLTVV.

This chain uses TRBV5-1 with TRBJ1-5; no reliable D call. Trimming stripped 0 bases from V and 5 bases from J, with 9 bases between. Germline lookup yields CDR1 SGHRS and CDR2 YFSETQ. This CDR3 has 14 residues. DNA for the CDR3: TGCGCCAGCAGCTTGGGGTCAGGCGATCAGCCCCAGCATTTT. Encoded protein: CASSLGSGDQPQHF.